What follows are 2 T cell receptor beta chains derived from one specimen sequenced in a study of neurological immune-mediated disorders. MiXCR, applied by TCRdb to the 5' RACE reads, yields one record per CDR3 protein. The sample has tens of thousands of distinct CDR3 sequences, 10% to 15% seen once. The sample comprised PBMCs. The source is a female donor in good health.

There are many counts of this clonotype. V usage is TRBV10-3 and J usage is TRBJ2-7; the match to TRBD2 covers 13 bases. Per germline, CDR1 ENHRY and CDR2 SYGVKD. Germline trimming cut 8 bases from V and 0 bases from J; bases unmatched to any gene: 10. The CDR3 contains 17 residues. In DNA, the CDR3 is TGTGCCATCGGTCGACTAGCGGGAGGACCCAGCTCCTACGAGCAGTACTTC. Translating it yields CAIGRLAGGPSSYEQYF.

This clonotype was observed at least ten times. This chain links TRBV20-1 with TRBJ2-3; D is undetermined. CDR3 length equals 14 residues. Germline values: CDR1 DFQATT, CDR2 SNEGSKA (reference sequence). Trimming cost V 3 bases and J 4 bases, with 14 bases left between them. This chain's CDR3 is CSASPAGGADTQYF. CDR3 DNA: TGCAGTGCTAGCCCCGCCGGTGGGGCAGATACGCAGTATTTT.